The entry below describes one TCR beta chain. The CDR3 is 15 residues long. In germline, CDR1 is LGHNA, CDR2 YNFKEQ. Trimming shortened V by 4 bases and J by 5 bases, and 15 bases separated the two germline ends. This table comes from immunoSEQ multiplex PCR, and its TCRdb copy is limited to in-frame clones, with some not included. This sample has more than 200,000 clones, with around four fifths found just once. The sample comes from a study of blood T cell repertoires in COVID-19. On the study more broadly: Sites across the United States, Italy and Spain contributed samples from acute and convalescent COVID-19. Sample material is recorded as cDNA or gDNA derived from T cells, B-cell-depleted T cells, or PBMCs.

This TCR came from a woman aged 50 to 60 with acute or convalescent COVID-19. Source material: peripheral blood. This chain joins TRBV4-2 and TRBJ2-1; D may be TRBD2 (5 bases). CDR3 region: CASSRNPNGDNEQFF. CDR3 DNA sequence: TGTGCCAGCAGCCGGAACCCGAACGGGGACAATGAGCAGTTCTTC.